Listed below are T cell receptor beta chains from one sample, sequenced in a study of graft-versus-host responses after intestinal transplantation. No antigen has been identified for these receptors. The repertoire was sequenced with immunoSEQ multiplex PCR; TCRdb's copy has only in-frame clones and lacks some. Among around 93,000 clones listed, over 80% were seen once. This specimen was unstimulated CD8+ T cells sorted from spleen or lymph node cells, taken before intestinal transplant. These receptors originate from a human donor who received an intestinal transplant. CDR3s include the opening cysteine and the closing phenylalanine or tryptophan. A D gene is named only where the DNA matches it firmly. Clone size, where shown, is once, few, many, or a class for clones that have expanded.

cdr3_aa: CASSPLSAIGGSLDNEQFF; cdr3_nt: TGTGCCAGCAGCCCCCTTAGCGCCATTGGGGGGAGCCTGGACAATGAGCAGTTCTTC; j_call: TRBJ2-1; clone_size: NA; d_call: NA; v_call: TRBV9
cdr3_aa: CASSHLFEVFF; cdr3_nt: TGTGCCAGCAGTCACCTATTCGAGGTTTTCTTT; j_call: TRBJ1-1; clone_size: NA; d_call: NA; v_call: TRBV6-6
cdr3_aa: CASSLVTGTYGYTF; cdr3_nt: TGTGCCAGCAGCTTAGTTACAGGGACGTATGGCTACACCTTC; j_call: TRBJ1-2; clone_size: NA; d_call: NA; v_call: TRBV7-2
cdr3_aa: CASSLVEGGTEAFF; cdr3_nt: TGTGCCAGCAGCTTAGTGGAGGGAGGGACTGAAGCTTTCTTT; j_call: TRBJ1-1; clone_size: NA; d_call: NA; v_call: TRBV13
cdr3_aa: CASNTGNNEQFF; cdr3_nt: TGTGCCAGCAATACAGGGAACAATGAGCAGTTCTTC; j_call: TRBJ2-1; clone_size: NA; d_call: NA; v_call: TRBV6-5
cdr3_aa: CASSSGESYEQYF; cdr3_nt: TGTGCCAGCAGTTCCGGGGAATCCTACGAGCAGTACTTC; j_call: TRBJ2-7; clone_size: NA; d_call: NA; v_call: TRBV27
cdr3_aa: CSVVFRQYTGELFF; cdr3_nt: TGCAGCGTTGTCTTCCGACAGTACACCGGGGAGCTGTTTTTT; j_call: TRBJ2-2; clone_size: NA; d_call: NA; v_call: TRBV29-1
cdr3_aa: CASSQVLGSRGDTQYF; cdr3_nt: TGCGCCAGCAGCCAAGTATTAGGTAGTAGGGGAGATACGCAGTATTTT; j_call: TRBJ2-3; clone_size: NA; d_call: NA; v_call: TRBV4-1
cdr3_aa: CASSLGVGTALGETDTQYF; cdr3_nt: TGTGCCAGCAGCTTAGGGGTTGGGACAGCATTGGGGGAGACAGATACGCAGTATTTT; j_call: TRBJ2-3; clone_size: once; d_call: TRBD1; v_call: TRBV7-6
cdr3_aa: CASSPPGIQETQYF; cdr3_nt: TGTGCCAGCAGCCCCCCGGGGATTCAAGAGACCCAGTACTTC; j_call: TRBJ2-5; clone_size: NA; d_call: NA; v_call: TRBV11-1
cdr3_aa: CASSFWDSEAFF; cdr3_nt: TGTGCCAGCAGCTTCTGGGACAGTGAAGCTTTCTTT; j_call: TRBJ1-1; clone_size: NA; d_call: TRBD1; v_call: TRBV13
cdr3_aa: CASSLGFDTEAFF; cdr3_nt: TGTGCCAGCAGTTTGGGGTTCGACACTGAAGCTTTCTTT; j_call: TRBJ1-1; clone_size: NA; d_call: NA; v_call: TRBV27
cdr3_aa: CASSPTSGYEQYF; cdr3_nt: TGTGCCAGTAGCCCGACTAGCGGCTACGAGCAGTACTTC; j_call: TRBJ2-7; clone_size: NA; d_call: TRBD2; v_call: TRBV19
cdr3_aa: CASSPWGNYGYTF; cdr3_nt: TGTGCCAGCAGCCCTTGGGGCAACTATGGCTACACCTTC; j_call: TRBJ1-2; clone_size: NA; d_call: NA; v_call: TRBV9
cdr3_aa: CASSTGTSSTDTQYF; cdr3_nt: TGCGCCAGCAGCACCGGGACCTCTAGCACAGATACGCAGTATTTT; j_call: TRBJ2-3; clone_size: few; d_call: NA; v_call: TRBV4-1
cdr3_aa: CASSQDSDEQYF; cdr3_nt: TGTGCCAGCAGCCAAGATTCGGACGAGCAGTACTTC; j_call: TRBJ2-7; clone_size: NA; d_call: NA; v_call: TRBV4-2
cdr3_aa: CASSSGTYGYTF; cdr3_nt: TGTGCCAGCAGCTCAGGGACCTATGGCTACACCTTC; j_call: TRBJ1-2; clone_size: NA; d_call: NA; v_call: TRBV11-2
cdr3_aa: CASSTTSGSDAGELFF; cdr3_nt: TGTGCCAGCAGCACAACTAGCGGGAGTGATGCTGGGGAGCTGTTTTTT; j_call: TRBJ2-2; clone_size: once; d_call: TRBD2; v_call: TRBV5-4
cdr3_aa: CASKDRFPLREGEPDTQYF; cdr3_nt: TGCGCCAGCAAGGATCGGTTCCCTTTGCGGGAGGGGGAACCAGATACGCAGTATTTT; j_call: TRBJ2-3; clone_size: once; d_call: TRBD2; v_call: TRBV5-1
cdr3_aa: CASSPGTDSYEQYF; cdr3_nt: TGTGCCAGCAGCCCCGGGACAGACTCCTACGAGCAGTACTTC; j_call: TRBJ2-7; clone_size: NA; d_call: TRBD1; v_call: TRBV6-5
cdr3_aa: CATSQGANTEAFF; cdr3_nt: TGTGCCACCAGCCAGGGGGCGAACACTGAAGCTTTCTTT; j_call: TRBJ1-1; clone_size: NA; d_call: TRBD1; v_call: TRBV15
cdr3_aa: CASSDRTSSYEQYF; cdr3_nt: TGTGCCAGCAGTGACAGGACAAGCTCCTACGAGCAGTACTTC; j_call: TRBJ2-7; clone_size: once; d_call: NA; v_call: TRBV6-1
cdr3_aa: CASSELGRPNTEAFF; cdr3_nt: TGTGCCAGCAGTGAATTAGGCAGACCGAACACTGAAGCTTTCTTT; j_call: TRBJ1-1; clone_size: NA; d_call: NA; v_call: TRBV25-1
cdr3_aa: CASSLLGDRDEKLFF; cdr3_nt: TGTGCCAGCAGTCTACTCGGGGACAGGGACGAAAAACTGTTTTTT; j_call: TRBJ1-4; clone_size: NA; d_call: TRBD1; v_call: TRBV6-5
cdr3_aa: CASSYSYWDEQYF; cdr3_nt: TGTGCCAGCAGTTACTCGTACTGGGACGAGCAGTACTTC; j_call: TRBJ2-7; clone_size: few; d_call: NA; v_call: TRBV6-5
cdr3_aa: CASSLEAVTDTQYF; cdr3_nt: TGTGCCAGCAGCTTAGAAGCGGTCACAGATACGCAGTATTTT; j_call: TRBJ2-3; clone_size: NA; d_call: NA; v_call: TRBV7-6
cdr3_aa: CSVEDELAPGGATQYF; cdr3_nt: TGCAGCGTTGAAGACGAGCTAGCACCCGGGGGGGCTACGCAGTATTTT; j_call: TRBJ2-3; clone_size: NA; d_call: TRBD2; v_call: TRBV29-1
cdr3_aa: CASRLIPGPGELFF; cdr3_nt: TGTGCCAGCAGACTAATACCAGGGCCCGGGGAGCTGTTTTTT; j_call: TRBJ2-2; clone_size: NA; d_call: NA; v_call: TRBV5-5
cdr3_aa: CASSERGTDTQYF; cdr3_nt: TGTGCCAGCAGTGAACGGGGCACAGATACGCAGTATTTT; j_call: TRBJ2-3; clone_size: NA; d_call: NA; v_call: TRBV6-4
cdr3_aa: CASSSPFQGAGTGTDTQYF; cdr3_nt: TGTGCCAGCAGCTCGCCCTTTCAGGGGGCTGGCACAGGCACAGATACGCAGTATTTT; j_call: TRBJ2-3; clone_size: NA; d_call: TRBD1; v_call: TRBV7-9
cdr3_aa: CASSQDGASGRFSYNEQFF; cdr3_nt: TGTGCCAGCAGCCAAGATGGGGCTAGCGGGAGATTCTCCTACAATGAGCAGTTCTTC; j_call: TRBJ2-1; clone_size: NA; d_call: TRBD2; v_call: TRBV14
cdr3_aa: CASSLGPTANTGELFF; cdr3_nt: TGTGCCAGCAGCTTAGGCCCCACGGCGAACACCGGGGAGCTGTTTTTT; j_call: TRBJ2-2; clone_size: NA; d_call: NA; v_call: TRBV13
cdr3_aa: CASSLGPGRYNEQFF; cdr3_nt: TGCGCCAGCAGTTTGGGACCCGGGCGATACAATGAGCAGTTCTTC; j_call: TRBJ2-1; clone_size: NA; d_call: NA; v_call: TRBV10-1
cdr3_aa: CASSEEQRPTIGTQYF; cdr3_nt: TGTGCCAGCAGTGAAGAGCAGCGCCCGACAATTGGTACGCAGTATTTT; j_call: TRBJ2-3; clone_size: NA; d_call: NA; v_call: TRBV2
cdr3_aa: CASSSRDISYEQYF; cdr3_nt: TGTGCCAGCAGCTCCAGGGACATCTCCTACGAGCAGTACTTC; j_call: TRBJ2-7; clone_size: NA; d_call: NA; v_call: TRBV13
cdr3_aa: CASSEAPGGTF; cdr3_nt: TGTGCCAGCAGTGAAGCGCCCGGGGGAACCTTC; j_call: TRBJ1-2; clone_size: NA; d_call: NA; v_call: TRBV6-5
cdr3_aa: CASSQQGSAEQYF; cdr3_nt: TGCGCCAGCAGCCAACAGGGATCCGCCGAGCAGTACTTC; j_call: TRBJ2-7; clone_size: NA; d_call: NA; v_call: TRBV4-1